Listed here is a single T cell receptor (beta chain). Deletions cut 0 bases from V and 0 bases from J, with 10 bases between. Germline CDR1 and CDR2: SGHRS and YFSETQ. CDR3 length equals 16 residues. The method was immunoSEQ multiplex PCR; TCRdb's version includes in-frame clones alone and lacks a portion of them. The table lists about 230,000 clones, 88% of them singletons. These data belong to a study of blood T cell repertoires in COVID-19. The sample was PBMCs or T cells enriched from blood (not recorded which). The V call is TRBV5-1, the J call TRBJ1-5; possibly TRBD1 for D (6 bases). The clonotype comes from a woman in her thirties or forties with acute COVID-19. CDR3 region: CASSLDGDISNQPQHF. The CDR3, as DNA: TGCGCCAGCAGCTTGGACGGGGACATTAGCAATCAGCCCCAGCATTTT.